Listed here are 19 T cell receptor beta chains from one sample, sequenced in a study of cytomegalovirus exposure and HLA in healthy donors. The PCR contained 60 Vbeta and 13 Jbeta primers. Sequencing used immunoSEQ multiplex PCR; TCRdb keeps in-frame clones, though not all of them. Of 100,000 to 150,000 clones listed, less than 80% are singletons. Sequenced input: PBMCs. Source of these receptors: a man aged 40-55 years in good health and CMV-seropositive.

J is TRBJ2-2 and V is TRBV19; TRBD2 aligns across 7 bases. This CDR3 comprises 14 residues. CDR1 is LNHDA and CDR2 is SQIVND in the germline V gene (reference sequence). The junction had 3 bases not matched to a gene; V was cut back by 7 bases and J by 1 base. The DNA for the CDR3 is TGTGCCAGTACGGGGAGGGGGAACACCGGGGAGCTGTTTTTT. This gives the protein CASTGRGNTGELFF.

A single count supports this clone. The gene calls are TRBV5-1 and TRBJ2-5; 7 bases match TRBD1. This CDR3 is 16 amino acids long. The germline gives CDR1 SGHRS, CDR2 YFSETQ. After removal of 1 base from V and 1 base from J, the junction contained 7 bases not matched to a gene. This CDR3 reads CASSLIGRTGQETQYF. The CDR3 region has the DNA TGCGCCAGCAGCTTGATTGGACGGACAGGCCAAGAGACCCAGTACTTC.

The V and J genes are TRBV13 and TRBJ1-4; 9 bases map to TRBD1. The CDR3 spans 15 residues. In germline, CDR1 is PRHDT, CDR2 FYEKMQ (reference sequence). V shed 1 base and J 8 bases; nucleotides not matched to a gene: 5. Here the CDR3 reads CASSLETGGGEKLFF. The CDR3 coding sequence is TGTGCCAGCAGCTTAGAGACAGGGGGAGGAGAAAAACTGTTTTTT.

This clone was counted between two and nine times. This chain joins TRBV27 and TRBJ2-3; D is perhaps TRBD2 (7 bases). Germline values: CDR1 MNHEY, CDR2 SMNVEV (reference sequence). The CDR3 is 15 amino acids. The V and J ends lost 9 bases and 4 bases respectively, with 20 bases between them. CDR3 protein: CASSQGRGIADTQYF. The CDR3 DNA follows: TGTGCCAGTAGTCAGGGGAGGGGCATCGCAGATACGCAGTATTTT.

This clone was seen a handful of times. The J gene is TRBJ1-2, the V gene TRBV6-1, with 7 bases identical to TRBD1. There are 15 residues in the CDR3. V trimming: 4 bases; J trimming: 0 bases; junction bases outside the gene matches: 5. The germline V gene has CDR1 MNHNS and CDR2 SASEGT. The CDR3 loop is CASSARDSANYGYTF. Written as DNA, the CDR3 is TGTGCCAGCAGTGCCCGGGACAGTGCTAACTATGGCTACACCTTC.

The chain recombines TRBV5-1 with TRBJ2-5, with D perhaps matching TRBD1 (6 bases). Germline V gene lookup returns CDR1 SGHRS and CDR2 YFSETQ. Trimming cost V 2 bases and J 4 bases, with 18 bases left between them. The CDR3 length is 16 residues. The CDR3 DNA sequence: TGCGCCAGCAGCTTCCAACCGACAGGCCTGGGAGAGACCCAGTACTTC. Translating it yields CASSFQPTGLGETQYF.

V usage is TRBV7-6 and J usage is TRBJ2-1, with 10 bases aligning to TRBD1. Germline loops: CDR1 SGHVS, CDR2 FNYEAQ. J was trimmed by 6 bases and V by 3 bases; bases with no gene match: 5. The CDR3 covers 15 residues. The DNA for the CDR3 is TGTGCCAGCAGCTTTGACAGGGGGCCGAGCAATGAGCAGTTCTTC. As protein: CASSFDRGPSNEQFF.

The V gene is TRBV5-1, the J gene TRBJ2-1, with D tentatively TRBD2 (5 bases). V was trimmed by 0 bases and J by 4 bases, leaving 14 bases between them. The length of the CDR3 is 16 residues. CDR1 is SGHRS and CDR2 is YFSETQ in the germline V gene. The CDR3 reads CASSLVGKRVYNEQFF. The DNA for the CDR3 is TGCGCCAGCAGCTTGGTCGGGAAGAGGGTTTACAATGAGCAGTTCTTC.

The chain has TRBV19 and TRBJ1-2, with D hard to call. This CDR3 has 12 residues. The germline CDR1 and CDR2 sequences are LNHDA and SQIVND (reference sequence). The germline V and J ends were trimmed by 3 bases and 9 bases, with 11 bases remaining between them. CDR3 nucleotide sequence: TGTGCCAGTAGTATCCTTGAGGGTCGCTACACCTTC. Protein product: CASSILEGRYTF.

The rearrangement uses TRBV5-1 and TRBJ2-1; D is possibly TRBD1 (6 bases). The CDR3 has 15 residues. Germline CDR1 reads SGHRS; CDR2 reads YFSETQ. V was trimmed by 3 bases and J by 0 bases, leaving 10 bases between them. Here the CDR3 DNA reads TGCGCCAGCAGCTACGACAGGTACTCCTACAATGAGCAGTTCTTC. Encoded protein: CASSYDRYSYNEQFF.

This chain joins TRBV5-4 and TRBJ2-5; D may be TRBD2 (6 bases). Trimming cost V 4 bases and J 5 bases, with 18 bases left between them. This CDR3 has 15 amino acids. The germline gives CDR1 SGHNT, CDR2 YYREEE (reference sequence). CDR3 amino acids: CASSPAKRRGETQYF. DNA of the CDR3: TGTGCCAGCAGCCCCGCCAAACGTCGGGGGGAGACCCAGTACTTC.

This CDR3 reads CASSLGTGLFIEQYF. CDR3 sequence (DNA): TGTGCCAGCAGCTTAGGGACAGGTCTTTTCATAGAGCAGTACTTC. The J gene is TRBJ2-7, the V gene TRBV7-9, with 7 bases lining up with TRBD1. Germline values: CDR1 SEHNR, CDR2 FQNEAQ (reference sequence). V shed 1 base, J shed 7 bases, and the junction held 10 bases outside the gene matches. This CDR3 comprises 15 residues.

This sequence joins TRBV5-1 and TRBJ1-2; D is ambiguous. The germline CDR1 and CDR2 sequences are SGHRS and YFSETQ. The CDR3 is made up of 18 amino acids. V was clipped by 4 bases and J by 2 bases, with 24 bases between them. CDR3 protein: CASSLSRATEGLNYGYTF. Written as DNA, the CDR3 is TGCGCCAGCAGCCTCAGCCGGGCCACAGAGGGTTTAAACTATGGCTACACCTTC.

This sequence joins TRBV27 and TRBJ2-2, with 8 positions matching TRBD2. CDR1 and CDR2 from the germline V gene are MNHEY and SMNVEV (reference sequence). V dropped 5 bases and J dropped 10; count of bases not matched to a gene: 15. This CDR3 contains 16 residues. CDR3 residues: CASSRKTSVSFEELFF. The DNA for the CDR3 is TGTGCCAGCAGTCGAAAGACTAGCGTGAGTTTTGAGGAGCTGTTTTTT.

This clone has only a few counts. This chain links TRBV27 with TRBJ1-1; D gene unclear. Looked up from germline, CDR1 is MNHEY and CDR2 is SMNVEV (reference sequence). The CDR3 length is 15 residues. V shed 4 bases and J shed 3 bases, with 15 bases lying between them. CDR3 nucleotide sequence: TGTGCCAGCAGTTACCTTAGATCCGAGGACACTGAAGCTTTCTTT. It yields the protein CASSYLRSEDTEAFF.

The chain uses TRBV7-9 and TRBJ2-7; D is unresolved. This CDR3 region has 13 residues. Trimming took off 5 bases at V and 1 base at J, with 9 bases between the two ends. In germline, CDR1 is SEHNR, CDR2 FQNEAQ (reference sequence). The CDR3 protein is CASSETDSYEQYF. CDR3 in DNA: TGTGCCAGCAGCGAGACTGATTCCTACGAGCAGTACTTC.

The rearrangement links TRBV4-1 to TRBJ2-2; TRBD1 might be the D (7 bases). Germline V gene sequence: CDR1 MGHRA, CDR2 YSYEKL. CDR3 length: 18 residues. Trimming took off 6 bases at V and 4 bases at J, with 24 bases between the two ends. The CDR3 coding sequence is TGCGCCAGCAGTCACCCGGAGGGGGCCCGAAGGGCCACCGGGGAGCTGTTTTTT. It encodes CASSHPEGARRATGELFF.

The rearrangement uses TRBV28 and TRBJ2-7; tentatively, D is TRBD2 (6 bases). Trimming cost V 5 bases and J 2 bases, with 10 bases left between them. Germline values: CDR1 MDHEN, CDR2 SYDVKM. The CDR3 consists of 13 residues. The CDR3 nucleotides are TGTGCCAGCAGTATTAGCGGTACCTACGAGCAGTACTTC. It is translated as CASSISGTYEQYF.

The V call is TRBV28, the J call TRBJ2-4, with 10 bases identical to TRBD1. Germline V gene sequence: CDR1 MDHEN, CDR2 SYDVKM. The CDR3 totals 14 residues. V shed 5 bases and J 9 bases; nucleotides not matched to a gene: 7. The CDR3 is CASSGTGEIRIQYF. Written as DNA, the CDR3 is TGTGCCAGCAGTGGGACAGGGGAGATCCGCATTCAGTACTTC. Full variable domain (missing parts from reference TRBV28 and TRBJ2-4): DVKVTQSSRYLVKRTGEKVFLECVQDMDHENMFWYRQDPGLGLRLIYFSYDVKMKEKGDIPEGYSVSREKKERFSLILESASTNQTSMYLCASSGTGEIRIQYFGAGTRLSVL.